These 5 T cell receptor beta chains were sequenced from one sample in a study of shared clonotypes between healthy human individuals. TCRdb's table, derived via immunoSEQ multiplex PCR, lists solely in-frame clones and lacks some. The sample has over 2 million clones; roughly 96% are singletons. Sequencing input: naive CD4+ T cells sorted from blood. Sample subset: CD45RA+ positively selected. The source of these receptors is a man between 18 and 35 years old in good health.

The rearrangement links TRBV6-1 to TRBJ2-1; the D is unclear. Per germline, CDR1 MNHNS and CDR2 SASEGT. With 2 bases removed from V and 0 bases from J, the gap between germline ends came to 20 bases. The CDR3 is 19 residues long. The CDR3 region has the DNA TGTGCCAGCAGTGAATTATACGAATCAGCCCGACACTCCTACAATGAGCAGTTCTTC. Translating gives CASSELYESARHSYNEQFF.

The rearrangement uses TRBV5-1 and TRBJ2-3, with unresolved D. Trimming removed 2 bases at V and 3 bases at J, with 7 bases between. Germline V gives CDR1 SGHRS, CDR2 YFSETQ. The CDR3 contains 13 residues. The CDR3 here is CASSFQFTDTQYF. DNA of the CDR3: TGCGCCAGCAGCTTCCAGTTTACAGATACGCAGTATTTT.

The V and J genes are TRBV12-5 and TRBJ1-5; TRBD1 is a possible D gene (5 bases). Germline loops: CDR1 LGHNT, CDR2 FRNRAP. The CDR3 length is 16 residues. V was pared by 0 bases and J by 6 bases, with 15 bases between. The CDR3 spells CASGLVAGFFGQPQHF. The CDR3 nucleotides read TGTGCTAGTGGTTTGGTCGCAGGGTTCTTTGGTCAGCCCCAGCATTTT.

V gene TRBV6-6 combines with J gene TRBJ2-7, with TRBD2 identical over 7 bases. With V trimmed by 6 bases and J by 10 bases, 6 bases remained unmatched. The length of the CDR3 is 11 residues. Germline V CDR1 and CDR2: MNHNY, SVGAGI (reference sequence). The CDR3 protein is CASSPGLDQYF. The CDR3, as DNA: TGTGCCAGCAGCCCCGGACTAGATCAGTACTTC.

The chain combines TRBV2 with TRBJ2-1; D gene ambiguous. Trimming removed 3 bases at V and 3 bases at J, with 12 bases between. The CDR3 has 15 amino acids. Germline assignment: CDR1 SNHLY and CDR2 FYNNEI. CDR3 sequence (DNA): TGTGCCAGCAGTGAGTTTGCTCCATACTACAATGAGCAGTTCTTC. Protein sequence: CASSEFAPYYNEQFF.